This T cell receptor (beta chain) stems from a study of T cell repertoires in cytomegalovirus infection. General study results and limits: HLA-C-restricted, CMV-specific TCR beta clonotypes were dominant ex vivo.

TCRdb reprocessed the reads with MiXCR, giving one entry per CDR3 protein. The repertoire has 110,000 to 150,000 distinct CDR3 sequences, 5% to 6.5% of them found once; the top ten carry about a sixth. This clonotype was observed a handful of times. Its antigen is currently unknown. CDR3 length equals 16 residues. V shed 2 bases and J shed 5 bases, with 18 bases lying between them. Germline CDR1 SEHNR, CDR2 FQNEAQ (reference sequence). The rearrangement links TRBV7-9 to TRBJ1-1, with D perhaps TRBD1 (6 bases). Specimen: PBMCs. The sequence was collected from a human donor in good health (CMV status not recorded). Some clones in this sample may be carry-over from other donors' samples. CDR3 region: CASSLTGFGYGTEAFF. CDR3 bases: TGTGCCAGCAGCTTAACAGGGTTCGGCTATGGTACTGAAGCTTTCTTT.